This T cell receptor beta chain comes out of a study of spatial heterogeneity in lung cancer. Time point in this sample: sample taken at primary tumor resection. TCRs were sequenced from unsorted whole RNA of tumor, nontumor lung or PBMC. This clonotype showed up just a few times. MiXCR, applied by TCRdb to the 5' RACE reads, yields one record per CDR3 protein. The sample contains about 92,000 distinct CDR3 sequences, over 9.5% of which appear only once. The sequencing used PBMCs, collected at surgery. The receptor was isolated from a male donor with early-stage non-small cell lung cancer.

The CDR3 nucleotides read TGTGCCAGCAGCTCACGGGACGGCGATACTGAAGCTTTCTTT. Translation: CASSSRDGDTEAFF. The chain carries TRBV12-3 or TRBV12-4 and TRBJ1-1, with D perhaps TRBD1 (5 bases). CDR3 length equals 14 residues. V lost 6 bases to trimming and J lost 5 bases, with 16 bases between them.